This TCR beta chain was recorded in a study of blood T cell repertoires in COVID-19. This CDR3 is built from 18 residues. Trimming took 4 bases from V and 1 from J, leaving 21 bases between them. Germline V gene data show CDR1 as MNHEY and CDR2 as SVGEGT. Some clones are missing from TCRdb's copy, which holds only in-frame ones; the method was immunoSEQ multiplex PCR. The sample has about 270,000 clones, 80% to 95% seen once. The rearrangement joins TRBV6-2 or TRBV6-3 to TRBJ2-3; maybe TRBD2 (6 bases). Sequencing was carried out using peripheral blood. The TCR originated in a person under 30 with COVID-19, enrolled during active disease. The CDR3 DNA reads as TGTGCCAGCAGTTTCCGGCAGGATTTAGGCGGGGGCACAGATACGCAGTATTTT. As protein: CASSFRQDLGGGTDTQYF.